This T cell receptor beta chain comes out of a study of blood T cell repertoires in COVID-19. After removal of 3 bases from V and 1 base from J, the junction contained 12 bases not matched to a gene. CDR1 is DFQATT and CDR2 is SNEGSKA in the germline V gene (reference sequence). The CDR3 runs to 16 residues. The protocol was immunoSEQ multiplex PCR, while the TCRdb copy is restricted to in-frame clones and leaves out a portion. The sample has roughly 180,000 clones; around 82% are singletons. Material for sequencing was PBMCs or T cells enriched from blood (not recorded which). The receptor's source is a man aged 55 to 70 who had recovered from COVID-19. V is TRBV20-1 and J is TRBJ2-7; 7 nucleotides match TRBD2. As DNA, the CDR3 is TGCAGTGCTAGTCAGCCTCTGCCGGGGGGATCCTACGAGCAGTACTTC. Amino acid sequence: CSASQPLPGGSYEQYF.